What follows are 20 T cell receptor beta chains derived from one specimen sequenced in a study of early T cells in non-severe SARS-CoV-2 infection. Each CDR3 protein is one row after TCRdb ran MiXCR on the 5' RACE reads. This sample carries nearly 110,000 distinct CDR3 sequences, approximately 12% of them seen once, and the ten largest clones take 6.5% to 8%. Sequencing used whole blood. The receptors here all came from an adult who was a healthcare worker with PCR-confirmed SARS-CoV-2 infection or an uninfected control (not recorded which).

This clonotype was picked up many times. This chain links TRBV28 with TRBJ2-1; 8 nucleotides align to TRBD2. Germline loops: CDR1 MDHEN, CDR2 SYDVKM. CDR3 length equals 15 residues. The V gene end was trimmed by 8 bases and the J gene end by 7 bases; junction bases not matched to a gene: 13. In DNA, the CDR3 is TGTGCCAGCCGAGATCGGCTAGCGGGTCGTAATGAGCAGTTCTTC. Its protein is CASRDRLAGRNEQFF.

This clonotype has a count of ten or more. The rearrangement uses TRBV20-1 and TRBJ1-1, with D unclear. The germline gives CDR1 DFQATT, CDR2 SNEGSKA (reference sequence). This CDR3 is 14 amino acids long. The ends were cut back, 2 bases at V and 1 base at J, with 11 bases in the middle. CDR3 sequence: CSARPSQGNTEAFF. The CDR3 bases are TGCAGTGCTAGACCTAGCCAAGGGAACACTGAAGCTTTCTTT.

This clonotype appeared many times. The genes are TRBV12-3 or TRBV12-4 and TRBJ1-5, with D maybe TRBD1 (5 bases). The CDR3 has 12 amino acids. Trimming removed 5 bases from V and 7 bases from J, with 9 bases in between. This CDR3 reads CASSGDGQPQHF. CDR3 coding DNA: TGTGCCAGCAGTGGGGACGGACAGCCCCAGCATTTT.

This clonotype was seen a handful of times. The chain joins TRBV7-9 to TRBJ2-2, with TRBD1 identical over 7 bases. V trimming: 5 bases; J trimming: 4 bases; junction bases outside the gene matches: 7. Germline CDR1 and CDR2: SEHNR and FQNEAQ (reference sequence). The CDR3 is 15 residues long. DNA of the CDR3: TGTGCCAGCAGCCTAGGTTCAGGGGGCACCGGGGAGCTGTTTTTT. Its translation: CASSLGSGGTGELFF.

The CDR3 is CASSLPRTGLRVTNTGELFF. The CDR3, as DNA: TGTGCCAGCAGCCTCCCACGGACAGGGCTCCGGGTAACGAACACCGGGGAGCTGTTTTTT. This chain links TRBV12-3 or TRBV12-4 with TRBJ2-2, with 8 bases fitting TRBD1. V gave up 6 bases and J gave up 0 bases; unmatched junction bases: 18. CDR3 size: 20 residues.

The chain couples TRBV11-2 to TRBJ2-7; 7 positions agree with TRBD2. V shed 5 bases, J shed 2 bases, and the junction held 9 bases outside the gene matches. Germline CDR1 reads SGHAT; CDR2 reads FQNNGV. The CDR3 runs 15 residues. CDR3 region: CASSAGTITAYEQYF. DNA for the CDR3: TGTGCCAGCAGCGCCGGGACTATAACCGCCTACGAGCAGTACTTC.

The sample holds many counts of this clonotype. The rearrangement joins TRBV12-3 or TRBV12-4 to TRBJ2-5; 8 bases are a match to TRBD2. The CDR3 has 12 residues. Trimming cost V 6 bases and J 5 bases; bases outside gene matches: 2. CDR3 amino acids: CASSPSGETQYF. The CDR3 nucleotides read TGTGCCAGCAGCCCTAGCGGGGAGACCCAGTACTTC.

Comment on this clonotype: This may stem from a read error, because a much larger clone lies one nucleotide away. This chain uses TRBV28 with TRBJ1-1; no definite D call. With 6 bases removed from V and 0 bases from J, the gap between germline ends came to 14 bases. The CDR3 is 15 amino acids. Germline-derived CDR1 and CDR2 are MDHEN and SYDVKM. The CDR3 reads CASSGIGRMNTEAFF. The DNA for the CDR3 is TGTGCCAGCAGCGGGATAGGGCGAATGAACACTGAAGCTTTCTTT.

This clonotype was detected many times. The V gene is TRBV3-1, the J gene TRBJ2-2, with a weak D call TRBD2 (6 bases). Germline V gene lookup returns CDR1 LGHDT and CDR2 YNNKEL (reference sequence). The CDR3 totals 15 residues. Trimming took off 0 bases at V and 4 bases at J, with 9 bases between the two ends. The CDR3 sequence is CASSQDSGGTGELFF. The DNA for the CDR3 is TGTGCCAGCAGCCAAGATAGCGGAGGCACCGGGGAGCTGTTTTTT.

This clonotype was seen more than once but under ten times. The chain links TRBV2 to TRBJ2-1; D is undetermined. The CDR3 spans 15 residues. Germline values: CDR1 SNHLY, CDR2 FYNNEI. Trimming took 3 bases from V and 4 from J, leaving 13 bases between them. The chain's CDR3 is CASSDYPAVYNEQFF. The CDR3 nucleotides read TGTGCCAGCAGTGACTATCCCGCGGTGTACAATGAGCAGTTCTTC.

The CDR3: CSVAGQAYNEQFF. The CDR3 nucleotides are TGCAGCGTTGCAGGACAGGCCTACAATGAGCAGTTCTTC. The V call is TRBV29-1, the J call TRBJ2-1; 7 bases are shared with TRBD1. Germline V gene data show CDR1 as SQVTM and CDR2 as ANQGSEA. The CDR3 totals 13 residues. The J segment lost 2 bases and the V segment lost 4 bases, leaving 2 bases of the junction unmatched.

V and J are TRBV28 and TRBJ2-7, with D unresolved. Germline V gives CDR1 MDHEN, CDR2 SYDVKM. The CDR3 totals 12 residues. Trimming cost V 5 bases and J 2 bases, with 7 bases left between them. CDR3 residues: CASSIVPYEQYF. Written as DNA, the CDR3 is TGTGCCAGCAGTATAGTCCCCTACGAGCAGTACTTC. Using reference TRBV28 and TRBJ2-7 for the parts outside the CDR3, the full variable domain is DVKVTQSSRYLVKRTGEKVFLECVQDMDHENMFWYRQDPGLGLRLIYFSYDVKMKEKGDIPEGYSVSREKKERFSLILESASTNQTSMYLCASSIVPYEQYFGPGTRLTVT.

This chain connects TRBV19 to TRBJ2-1; D could derive from TRBD1 or TRBD2 (6 bases each). Trimming pared 4 bases from V and 9 bases from J, leaving 16 bases between. The CDR3 is 14 amino acids. The germline gives CDR1 LNHDA, CDR2 SQIVND (reference sequence). The CDR3 coding sequence is TGTGCCAGTAGTAGCTCGCAAGGGGGGATTGAGCAGTTCTTC. It specifies CASSSSQGGIEQFF.

This clonotype was seen ten or more times. The V and J genes are TRBV4-1 and TRBJ1-6; 10 nucleotides agree with TRBD1. The CDR3 has 19 residues. Germline values: CDR1 MGHRA, CDR2 YSYEKL. V shed 0 bases, J shed 1 base, and the junction held 6 bases outside the gene matches. The CDR3 DNA sequence: TGCGCCAGCAGCCAAGATTACCGGGACAGGGGTTCCTATAATTCACCCCTCCACTTT. Protein: CASSQDYRDRGSYNSPLHF.

This clonotype has a handful of counts. The V and J genes are TRBV7-2 and TRBJ2-2, with D hard to call. This CDR3 comprises 14 residues. The germline CDR1 and CDR2 sequences are SGHTA and FQGNSA. V was clipped by 7 bases and J by 3 bases, with 12 bases between them. CDR3 sequence (DNA): TGTGCCAGCACACCTGTTTACTACACCGGGGAGCTGTTTTTT. This codes for CASTPVYYTGELFF.

The V and J genes are TRBV6-1 and TRBJ2-5; TRBD1 agrees at 9 bases. Trimming cost V 6 bases and J 2 bases; bases outside gene matches: 16. The CDR3 totals 18 residues. Germline CDR1 reads MNHNS; CDR2 reads SASEGT. CDR3 residues: CASSGKEDSTGGQETQYF. CDR3 nucleotides: TGTGCCAGCAGCGGGAAGGAGGATTCGACAGGGGGGCAAGAGACCCAGTACTTC.

The chain employs TRBV2 and TRBJ2-1; TRBD2 matches 7 bases. V dropped 7 bases and J dropped 9; count of bases not matched to a gene: 6. The CDR3 is 12 residues long. The germline V gene has CDR1 SNHLY and CDR2 FYNNEI. The CDR3 bases are TGTGCCAGCAAGCCTGGGAGGGGTGAGCAGTTCTTC. Translating it yields CASKPGRGEQFF. Supplemented by reference TRBV2 and TRBJ2-1, the full variable domain reads EPEVTQTPSHQVTQMGQEVILRCVPISNHLYFYWYRQILGQKVEFLVSFYNNEISEKSEIFDDQFSVERPDGSNFTLKIRSTKLEDSAMYFCASKPGRGEQFFGPGTRLTVL.

The V and J genes are TRBV7-9 and TRBJ2-7; no clear D gene. The CDR3 has 13 residues. Between the trimmed V and J ends, which lost 6 bases and 2 bases, there was a span of 11 bases. CDR1 SEHNR and CDR2 FQNEAQ come from the germline V gene (reference sequence). This chain's CDR3 is CASSLRVTYEQYF. The DNA of the CDR3 is TGTGCCAGCAGTCTCCGGGTTACCTACGAGCAGTACTTC.

Note on this clonotype: A junction boundary mismatches the germline segment, possibly from a read error. The rearrangement links TRBV2 to TRBJ2-2; the D call may be TRBD1 or TRBD2 (5 bases each). CDR1 and CDR2 (germline): SNHLY, FYNNEI. The CDR3 has 15 amino acids. CDR3 nucleotide sequence: TGTGCCAGCAGTGAATGGGGGATGAACACCGGGGAGATGTTTTTT. Amino acid sequence: CASSEWGMNTGEMFF. Filled out from reference TRBV2 and TRBJ2-2, the complete variable domain reads EPEVTQTPSHQVTQMGQEVILRCVPISNHLYFYWYRQILGQKVEFLVSFYNNEISEKSEIFDDQFSVERPDGSNFTLKIRSTKLEDSAMYFCASSEWGMNTGEMFFGEGSRLTVL.

This clonotype was detected ten times or more. CDR3 bases: TGTGCCAGCAGCCCTACAGGGTTAAGGAACACTGAAGCTTTCTTT. It translates to CASSPTGLRNTEAFF. V usage is TRBV5-6 and J usage is TRBJ1-1; perhaps TRBD1 as D (6 bases). Germline assignment: CDR1 SGHDT and CDR2 YYEEEE. V shed 4 bases and J shed 1 base, with 14 bases lying between them. The CDR3 loop spans 15 amino acids.